The table lists the clone carrying this T cell receptor beta chain with many counts. Its specificity is unknown. This sample was taken from a study of cytomegalovirus exposure and HLA in healthy donors. Study context: The early release's HLA-typed donors yielded tens of millions of unique TCRs.

CDR1 SGHDT and CDR2 YYEEEE come from the germline V gene. Between the trimmed V and J ends, which lost 4 bases and 3 bases, there was a span of 19 bases. This CDR3 contains 16 residues. PCR used 60 Vbeta primers and 13 Jbeta primers. Sequencing used immunoSEQ multiplex PCR; TCRdb keeps in-frame clones, though not all of them. The sample has 100,000 to 150,000 clones, about four fifths seen once. Notes on the study in general: By a later analysis, the bulk of CMV-associated TCR beta chains appeared HLA-restricted. Donors were assumed by presence/absence analyses to have roughly uniform sequencing depth.

The receptor comes from a woman between 40 and 50 years old in good health and CMV-seronegative. The chain has TRBV5-6 and TRBJ1-1; TRBD1 is a possible D gene (6 bases). The specimen was PBMCs. The DNA of the CDR3 is TGTGCCAGCAGCGAATTACAGGGTTTTACTGACACTGAAGCTTTCTTT. This codes for CASSELQGFTDTEAFF.